This is a list of T cell receptor beta chains from one sample in a study of T cell responses to AZD1222 COVID-19 vaccine. Profiling relied on immunoSEQ multiplex PCR, and the TCRdb table lists in-frame clones only, not all of them. The sample carries around 95,000 clones, more than 75% recorded once. The specimen was peripheral blood, collected on day 0 of AZD1222 vaccination. Receptors originate from an adult in good health. CDR3s include the opening cysteine and the closing phenylalanine or tryptophan. A D gene is named only where the DNA matches it firmly. Clone size is shown for a subset of rows, as once, few, many or a class of expanded clone.

D,size,V,J,DNA,CDR3
TRBD1,-,TRBV7-6,TRBJ1-2,TGTGCCAGCAGCTCGGGACAGGGGGCTCTCTATGGCTACACCTTC,CASSSGQGALYGYTF
-,-,TRBV18,TRBJ1-1,TGTGCCAGCTCACCTATGGAGGACACTGAAGCTTTCTTT,CASSPMEDTEAFF
-,-,TRBV2,TRBJ1-5,TGTGCCAGCAGTGAAATGGTTAGTAGCAATCAGCCCCAGCATTTT,CASSEMVSSNQPQHF
-,-,TRBV7-2,TRBJ1-1,TGTGCCAGCAGCTTAGTCGGTGGAAGAGGGGTCACTGAAGCTTTCTTT,CASSLVGGRGVTEAFF
-,-,TRBV10-3,TRBJ2-7,TGTGCCATCAGTGAGAGTACAGCCGAGGGTCCCTACGAGCAGTACTTC,CAISESTAEGPYEQYF
TRBD2,few,TRBV20-1,TRBJ2-7,TGCAGTGCAAGTGATCGCGGGGGGGACTACGAGCAGTACTTC,CSASDRGGDYEQYF
-,-,TRBV9,TRBJ2-3,TGTGCCAGCAGCGTAGCGACAGATACGCAGTATTTT,CASSVATDTQYF
-,-,TRBV10-2,TRBJ1-1,TGCGCCAGCAGGAGGGGGAAGGACACTGAAGCTTTCTTT,CASRRGKDTEAFF
-,-,TRBV25-1,TRBJ2-3,TGTGCCAGCGGGAGATACACAGATACGCAGTATTTT,CASGRYTDTQYF
TRBD2,-,TRBV6-1,TRBJ2-7,TGTGCCAGCAGTGATTTTAGGACTAGCGGGATTAACGAGCAGTACTTC,CASSDFRTSGINEQYF
-,-,TRBV18,TRBJ2-1,TGTGCCAGCTCACCCGGAGCCCCCTACAATGAGCAGTTCTTC,CASSPGAPYNEQFF
TRBD1,-,TRBV6-5,TRBJ1-2,TGTGCCAGCAGATTAACAGGGGGCAGCTATGGCTACACCTTC,CASRLTGGSYGYTF
-,-,TRBV5-1,TRBJ1-5,TGCGCCAGCAGCCCGGGAGGACAGAGTCAGCCCCAGCATTTT,CASSPGGQSQPQHF
TRBD1,-,TRBV11-1,TRBJ2-5,TGTGCCAGCAGCTCCTACGGACAGGGTACGGAGACCCAGTACTTC,CASSSYGQGTETQYF
-,-,TRBV7-3,TRBJ2-7,TGTGCCAGCAGCTTATCGGGTCAGCCCGGCGAGCAGTACTTC,CASSLSGQPGEQYF
-,-,TRBV11-2,TRBJ2-7,TGTGCCAGCAGCCCCCCGGGGGCGGGAGTCCCGCAGTACTTC,CASSPPGAGVPQYF
-,many,TRBV15,TRBJ1-2,TGTGCCACCAGAGGAGGCGGCGACCCCTATGGCTACACCTTC,CATRGGGDPYGYTF
TRBD1,-,TRBV18,TRBJ1-1,TGTGCCAGCTCAAGCCAGGGGGGCCTTGGCACTGAAGCTTTCTTT,CASSSQGGLGTEAFF
-,-,TRBV12-3/TRBV12-4,TRBJ1-1,TGTGCCAGCAGCGGGATTGCTGAAGCTTTCTTT,CASSGIAEAFF
TRBD1,-,TRBV7-6,TRBJ2-2,TGTGCCAGCAGCCCGGCCGGGACAGGGAGGACCGGGGAGCTGTTTTTT,CASSPAGTGRTGELFF
-,-,TRBV19,TRBJ2-7,TGTGCCAGTAGTGCCCGTAACGAGCAGTACTTC,CASSARNEQYF
-,-,TRBV5-1,TRBJ2-6,TGCGCCAGCAGCTTCCAAGGTCGCGCAGGGGCCAACGTCCTGACTTTC,CASSFQGRAGANVLTF
TRBD2,-,TRBV3-1/TRBV3-2,TRBJ2-1,TGTGCCAGCAGCCCAGGGAGGGAGCTGACCTACAATGAGCAGTTCTTC,CASSPGRELTYNEQFF
-,-,TRBV3-1/TRBV3-2,TRBJ2-1,TGTGCCAGCAGCCAAGACCTGGGGCTGGGATACAATGAGCAGTTCTTC,CASSQDLGLGYNEQFF
-,once,TRBV7-9,TRBJ2-7,TGTGCCAGCAGTCAAGGGGGGGAGAGCTCCTACGAGCAGTACTTC,CASSQGGESSYEQYF
-,-,TRBV5-1,TRBJ1-3,TGCGCCAGCAGCTTGGAATCTGGAAACACCATATATTTT,CASSLESGNTIYF